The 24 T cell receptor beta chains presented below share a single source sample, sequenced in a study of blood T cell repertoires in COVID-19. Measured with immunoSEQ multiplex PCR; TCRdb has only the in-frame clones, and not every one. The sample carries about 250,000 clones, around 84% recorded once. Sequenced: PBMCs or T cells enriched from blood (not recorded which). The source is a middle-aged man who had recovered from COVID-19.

The CDR3 region has the DNA TGTGCCATCAGCGAGGGGTCGCAGGGCAGTTCTCAGCCCCAGCATTTT. The encoded protein is CAISEGSQGSSQPQHF. The rearrangement joins TRBV10-3 to TRBJ1-5; perhaps TRBD1 as D (5 bases). In germline, CDR1 is ENHRY, CDR2 SYGVKD. V gave up 6 bases and J gave up 6 bases, with 21 bases separating them. The CDR3 contains 16 residues.

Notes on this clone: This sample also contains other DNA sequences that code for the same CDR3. CDR3 amino acids: CASSLLSVSGNTIYF. For the CDR3, the DNA is TGTGCCAGCAGCTTATTAAGCGTTTCTGGAAACACCATATATTTT. The J gene is TRBJ1-3, the V gene TRBV7-2; no clear D gene. Per germline, CDR1 SGHTA and CDR2 FQGNSA. Trimming removed 2 bases at V and 1 base at J, with 9 bases between. This CDR3 comprises 15 residues.

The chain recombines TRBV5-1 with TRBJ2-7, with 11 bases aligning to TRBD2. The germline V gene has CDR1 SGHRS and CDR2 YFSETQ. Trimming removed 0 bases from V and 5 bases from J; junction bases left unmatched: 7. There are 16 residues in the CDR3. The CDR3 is CASSLALAGEGNEQYF. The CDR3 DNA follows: TGCGCCAGCAGCTTGGCACTAGCGGGAGAGGGCAACGAGCAGTACTTC.

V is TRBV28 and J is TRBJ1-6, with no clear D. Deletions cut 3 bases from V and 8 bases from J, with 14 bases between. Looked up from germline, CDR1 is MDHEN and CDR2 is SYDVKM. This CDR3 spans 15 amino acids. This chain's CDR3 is CASSFSLLADSPLHF. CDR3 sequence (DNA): TGTGCCAGCAGTTTTTCCCTTCTGGCGGATTCACCCCTCCACTTT.

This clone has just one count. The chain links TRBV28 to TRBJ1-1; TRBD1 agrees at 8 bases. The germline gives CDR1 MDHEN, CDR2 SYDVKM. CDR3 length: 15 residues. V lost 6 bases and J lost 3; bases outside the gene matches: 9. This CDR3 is CASSDTTGVYTEAFF. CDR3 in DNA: TGTGCCAGCAGCGACACGACAGGGGTCTACACTGAAGCTTTCTTT.

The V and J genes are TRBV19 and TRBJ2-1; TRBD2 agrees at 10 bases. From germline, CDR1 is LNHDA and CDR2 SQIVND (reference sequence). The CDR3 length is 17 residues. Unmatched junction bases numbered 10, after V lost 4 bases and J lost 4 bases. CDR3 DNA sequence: TGTGCCAGTAGTAAGGGGACCGGACTAGCGGCTTACAATGAGCAGTTCTTC. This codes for CASSKGTGLAAYNEQFF. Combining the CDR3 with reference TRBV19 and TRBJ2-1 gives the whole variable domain DGGITQSPKYLFRKEGQNVTLSCEQNLNHDAMYWYRQDPGQGLRLIYYSQIVNDFQKGDIAEGYSVSREKKESFPLTVTSAQKNPTAFYLCASSKGTGLAAYNEQFFGPGTRLTVL.

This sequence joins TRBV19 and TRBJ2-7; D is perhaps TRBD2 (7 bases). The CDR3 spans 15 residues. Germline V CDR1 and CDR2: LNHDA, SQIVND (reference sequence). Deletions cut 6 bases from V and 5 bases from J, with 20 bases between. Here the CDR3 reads CASSPEGGPGHEQYF. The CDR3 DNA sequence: TGTGCCAGTAGCCCGGAGGGGGGGCCTGGCCACGAGCAGTACTTC.

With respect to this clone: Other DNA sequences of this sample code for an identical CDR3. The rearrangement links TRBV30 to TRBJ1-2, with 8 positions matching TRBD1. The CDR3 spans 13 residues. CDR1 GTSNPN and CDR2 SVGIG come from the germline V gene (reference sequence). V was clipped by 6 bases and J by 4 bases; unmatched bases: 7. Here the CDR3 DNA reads TGTGCCTGCGGTCGGGACAGGCCCTATGGCTACACCTTC. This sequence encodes CACGRDRPYGYTF.

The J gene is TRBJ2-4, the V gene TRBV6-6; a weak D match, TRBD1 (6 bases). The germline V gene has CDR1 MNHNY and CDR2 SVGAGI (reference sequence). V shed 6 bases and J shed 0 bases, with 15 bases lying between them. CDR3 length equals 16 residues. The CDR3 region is CASSPGTSIAKNIQYF. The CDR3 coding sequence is TGTGCCAGCAGCCCCGGGACATCTATAGCCAAAAACATTCAGTACTTC.

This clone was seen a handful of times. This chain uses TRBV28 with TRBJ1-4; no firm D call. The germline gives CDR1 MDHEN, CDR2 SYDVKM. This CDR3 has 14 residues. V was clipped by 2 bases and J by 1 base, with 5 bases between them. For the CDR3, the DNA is TGTGCCAGCAGTTTAGGAGGAACTAATGAAAAACTGTTTTTT. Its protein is CASSLGGTNEKLFF.

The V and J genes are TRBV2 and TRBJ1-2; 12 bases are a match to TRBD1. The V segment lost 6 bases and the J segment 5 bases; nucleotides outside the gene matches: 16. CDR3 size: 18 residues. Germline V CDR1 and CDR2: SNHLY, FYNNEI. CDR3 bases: TGTGCCAGCAGGCGGGGGACAGGGGGCACTGACACGACGTATGGCTACACCTTC. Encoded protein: CASRRGTGGTDTTYGYTF. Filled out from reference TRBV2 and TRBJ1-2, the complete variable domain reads EPEVTQTPSHQVTQMGQEVILRCVPISNHLYFYWYRQILGQKVEFLVSFYNNEISEKSEIFDDQFSVERPDGSNFTLKIRSTKLEDSAMYFCASRRGTGGTDTTYGYTFGSGTRLTVV.

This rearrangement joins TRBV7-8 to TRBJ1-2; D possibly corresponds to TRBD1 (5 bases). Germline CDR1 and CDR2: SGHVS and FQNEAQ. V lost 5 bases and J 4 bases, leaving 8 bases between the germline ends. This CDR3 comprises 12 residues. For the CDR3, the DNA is TGTGCCAGCAGCCCCCAGGGCTATGGCTACACCTTC. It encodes CASSPQGYGYTF.

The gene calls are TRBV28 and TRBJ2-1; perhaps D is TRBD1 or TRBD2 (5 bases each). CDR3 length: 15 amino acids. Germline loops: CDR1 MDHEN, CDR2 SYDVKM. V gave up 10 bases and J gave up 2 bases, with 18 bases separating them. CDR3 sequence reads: CATSGGVRAYNEQFF. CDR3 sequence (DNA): TGTGCCACCAGCGGTGGGGTCAGGGCCTACAATGAGCAGTTCTTC.

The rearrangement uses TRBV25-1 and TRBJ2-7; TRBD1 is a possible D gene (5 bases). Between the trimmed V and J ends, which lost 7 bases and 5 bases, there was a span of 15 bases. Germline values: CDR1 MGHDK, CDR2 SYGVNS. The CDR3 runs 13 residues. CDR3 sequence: CASTRPGMDEQYF. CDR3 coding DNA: TGTGCCAGCACCAGGCCAGGGATGGACGAGCAGTACTTC.

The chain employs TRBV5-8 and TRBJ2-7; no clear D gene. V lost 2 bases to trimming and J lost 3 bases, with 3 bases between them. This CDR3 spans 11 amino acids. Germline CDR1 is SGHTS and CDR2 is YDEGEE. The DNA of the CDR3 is TGTGCCAGCAGCTTCTTCTACGAGCAGTACTTC. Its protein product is CASSFFYEQYF.

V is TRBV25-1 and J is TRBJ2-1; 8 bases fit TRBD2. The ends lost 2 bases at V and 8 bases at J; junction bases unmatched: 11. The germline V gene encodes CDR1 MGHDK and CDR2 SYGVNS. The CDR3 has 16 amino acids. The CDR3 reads CASSEQDAGGMHEQFF. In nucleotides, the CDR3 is TGTGCCAGCAGTGAACAGGACGCGGGGGGAATGCATGAGCAGTTCTTC.

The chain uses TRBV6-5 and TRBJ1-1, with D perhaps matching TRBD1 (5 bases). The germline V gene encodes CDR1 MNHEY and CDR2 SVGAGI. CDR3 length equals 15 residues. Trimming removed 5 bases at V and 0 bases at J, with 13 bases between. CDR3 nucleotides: TGTGCCAGCAGTAACCCCGACAGTCTGAACACTGAAGCTTTCTTT. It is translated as CASSNPDSLNTEAFF.

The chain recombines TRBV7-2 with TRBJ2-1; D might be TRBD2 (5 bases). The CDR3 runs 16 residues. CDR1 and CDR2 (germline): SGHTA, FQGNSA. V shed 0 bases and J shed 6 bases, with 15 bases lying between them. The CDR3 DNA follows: TGTGCCAGCAGCTTAGCGCCCGGGGTTAGTATCAATGAGCAGTTCTTC. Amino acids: CASSLAPGVSINEQFF.

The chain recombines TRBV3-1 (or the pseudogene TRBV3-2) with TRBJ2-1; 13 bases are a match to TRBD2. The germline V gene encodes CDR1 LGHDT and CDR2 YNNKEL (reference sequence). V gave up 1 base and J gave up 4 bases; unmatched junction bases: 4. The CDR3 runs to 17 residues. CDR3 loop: CASSQGTSGGSYNEQFF. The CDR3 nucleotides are TGTGCCAGCAGCCAAGGGACTAGCGGGGGATCTTACAATGAGCAGTTCTTC.

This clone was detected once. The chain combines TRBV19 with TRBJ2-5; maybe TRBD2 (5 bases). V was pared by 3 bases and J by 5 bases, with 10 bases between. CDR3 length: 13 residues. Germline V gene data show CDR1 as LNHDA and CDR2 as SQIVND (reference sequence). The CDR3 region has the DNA TGTGCCAGTAGTATCCGACGGGGTGAGACCCAGTACTTC. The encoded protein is CASSIRRGETQYF.

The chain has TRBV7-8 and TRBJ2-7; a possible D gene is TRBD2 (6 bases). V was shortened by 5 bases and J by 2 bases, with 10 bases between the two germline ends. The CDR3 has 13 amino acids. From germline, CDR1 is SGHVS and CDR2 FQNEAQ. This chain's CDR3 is CASSTRTTYEQYF. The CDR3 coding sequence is TGTGCCAGCAGCACCCGGACTACCTACGAGCAGTACTTC.

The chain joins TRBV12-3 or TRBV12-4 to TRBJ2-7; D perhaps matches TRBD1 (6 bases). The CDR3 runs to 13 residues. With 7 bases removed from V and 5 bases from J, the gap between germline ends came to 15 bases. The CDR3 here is CASKIGQSHEQYF. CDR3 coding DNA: TGTGCCAGCAAGATCGGACAGAGTCACGAGCAGTACTTC.

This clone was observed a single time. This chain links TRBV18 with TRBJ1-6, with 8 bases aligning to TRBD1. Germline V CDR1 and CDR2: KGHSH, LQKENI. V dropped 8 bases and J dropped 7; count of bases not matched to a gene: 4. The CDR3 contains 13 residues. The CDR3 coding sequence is TGTGCCAGCGGGACAGGAATAAATTCACCCCTCCACTTT. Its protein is CASGTGINSPLHF.

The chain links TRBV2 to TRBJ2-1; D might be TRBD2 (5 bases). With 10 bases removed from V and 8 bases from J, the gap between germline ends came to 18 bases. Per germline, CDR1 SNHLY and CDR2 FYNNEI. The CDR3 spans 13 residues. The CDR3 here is CATTRSSEYEQFF. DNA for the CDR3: TGTGCCACGACAAGGAGTAGCGAGTATGAGCAGTTCTTC.